The TCR beta chain described here comes from a study of Ad26.COV2.S vaccination and SARS-CoV-2 variants. Study-level background: In the study, Ad26.COV2.S was injected intramuscularly once, or twice 56 days apart.

The repertoire was sequenced with immunoSEQ multiplex PCR; TCRdb's copy has only in-frame clones and lacks some. The profile covers approximately 460,000 clones, with roughly 87% appearing a single time and roughly 1.7% taken by the ten largest. Treatment noted: approximately 18 received Ad26.COV2.S at low or high dose, single or two shots; about five received placebo; per-sample allocation not given. Sampling was done on day 63 after the first vaccine or placebo injection. Sequencing was performed on peripheral blood, taken in a trial of Ad26.COV2.S vaccine versus placebo. The clonotype originates from a person between 18 and 65 years old who received the Ad26.COV2.S COVID-19 vaccine or a placebo.

CDR3 DNA sequence: TGTGCCAGCAGCCCGGACCCGGATGGAGAGACCCAGTACTTC. Amino acids: CASSPDPDGETQYF. This chain links TRBV11-3 with TRBJ2-5; D ambiguous. Germline lookup yields CDR1 SGHNT and CDR2 YENEEA. CDR3 length: 14 amino acids. V dropped 5 bases and J dropped 4 bases, with 14 bases sitting between them.